Given below is one T cell receptor (beta chain) in context. This CDR3 has 17 amino acids. After removal of 5 bases from V and 5 bases from J, the junction contained 17 bases not matched to a gene. Germline V lookup: CDR1 SGHTA, CDR2 FQGNSA. Here immunoSEQ multiplex PCR was the method, and the copy in TCRdb shows in-frame clones only, minus some. The table records fewer than 60,000 clones, about nine tenths of them present only once. This entry is derived from a study of OX40 agonist ivuxolimab in advanced cancers. The wider study: Dose-escalation patients had hepatocellular carcinoma, melanoma, renal cell or head and neck cancer.

Sequencing used CD4+ or CD8+ T cells sorted from blood, obtained in a trial of the OX40 agonist ivuxolimab. This clonotype was obtained from an adult with an advanced solid tumor such as melanoma, head and neck, liver or kidney cancer. The chain couples TRBV7-2 to TRBJ2-7; 8 bases map to TRBD2. This CDR3 reads CASSRRDGSGDRDEQYF. In DNA, the CDR3 is TGTGCCAGCAGCAGACGGGATGGTAGCGGGGACCGGGACGAGCAGTACTTC.